This entry features one TCR beta chain sequence. The antigen is undetermined. V gave up 0 bases and J gave up 7 bases, with 16 bases separating them. The length of the CDR3 is 16 residues. The germline V gene has CDR1 SEHNR and CDR2 FQNEAQ (reference sequence). TCRdb's table, derived via immunoSEQ multiplex PCR, lists solely in-frame clones and lacks some. This table holds around 160,000 clones, 70% to 90% found once. The data are from a study of lymphopenia after photon versus proton radiotherapy. Whole-study findings and limits: Post-nadir diversity loss with photons came from oligoclonal expansion, particularly CD8+ Temra cells. In patients who died, overall survival fell as post-nadir TCR diversity dropped more. Proton therapy kept repertoires fairly stable, unlike photons, which gained effector/memory cells.

The chain links TRBV7-9 to TRBJ1-5, with D tentatively TRBD1 (5 bases). The source material was peripheral blood, sampled from a patient treated with photon-based radiotherapy. The source of this sequence is a man aged 50 to 60 with gastric cancer. The CDR3 loop reads CASSLAAGGFLQPQHF. The CDR3 coding sequence is TGTGCCAGCAGCTTAGCGGCGGGGGGATTTCTCCAGCCCCAGCATTTT. Drawing the rest from reference TRBV7-9 and TRBJ1-5, the complete variable domain is DTGVSQNPRHKITKRGQNVTFRCDPISEHNRLYWYRQTLGQGPEFLTYFQNEAQLEKSRLLSDRFSAERPKGSFSTLEIQRTEQGDSAMYLCASSLAAGGFLQPQHFGDGTRLSIL.